The 18 T cell receptor beta chains given below trace back to one sample, sequenced in a study of T-cell reconstitution after alpha-beta-depleted transplantation in children. Unique molecular identifiers were incorporated when the TCRbeta library was constructed. TCRdb ran MiXCR on the PCR reads and lists one entry per CDR3 protein. The table has about 460,000 distinct CDR3 sequences, roughly a tenth seen once. This material consisted of PBMCs, taken before TCRalphabeta/CD19-depleted stem cell transplant. The origin of the receptors is a child aged 2 to 10 with inherited bone marrow failure, due to receive a stem cell transplant.

The sample holds many counts of this clonotype. This chain joins TRBV10-3 and TRBJ2-1, with TRBD2 as a possible D gene (6 bases). CDR3 length: 12 amino acids. V shed 9 bases and J shed 6 bases, with 12 bases lying between them. The germline V gene has CDR1 ENHRY and CDR2 SYGVKD. DNA for the CDR3: TGTGCCATGGGAGGTGATGGCAATGAGCAGTTCTTC. Its translation: CAMGGDGNEQFF.

This clonotype showed up many times. This chain's CDR3 is CASNRGRRYNEQFF. The CDR3 nucleotides read TGTGCCAGCAATAGAGGGAGAAGGTACAATGAGCAGTTCTTC. The chain recombines TRBV6-5 with TRBJ2-1; D may be TRBD2 (5 bases). The ends were cut back, 7 bases at V and 4 bases at J, with 14 bases in the middle. CDR1 MNHEY and CDR2 SVGAGI come from the germline V gene. The CDR3 extends over 14 amino acids.

This clonotype was observed many times. V and J are TRBV5-1 and TRBJ1-1; D remains ambiguous. Germline V gives CDR1 SGHRS, CDR2 YFSETQ. Trimming took 0 bases from V and 6 from J, leaving 18 bases between them. The CDR3 spans 16 residues. The DNA of the CDR3 is TGCGCCAGCAGCTTGGGTATGAGAGGAGGTTTGGCTGAAGCTTTCTTT. This gives the protein CASSLGMRGGLAEAFF.

The rearrangement links TRBV5-4 to TRBJ2-3; 11 bases fit TRBD2. Trimming at V came to 3 bases and at J to 0 bases, leaving 6 bases not matched to a gene. This CDR3 comprises 17 residues. Germline values: CDR1 SGHNT, CDR2 YYREEE (reference sequence). The CDR3 sequence is CASSWGLAAPSTDTQYF. CDR3 in DNA: TGTGCCAGCAGCTGGGGACTAGCGGCTCCGAGCACAGATACGCAGTATTTT.

The table lists this clonotype with a count of one. Being one base from a much bigger clone, this may be a read error. The gene calls are TRBV5-1 and TRBJ1-1; tentative D call: TRBD1 (5 bases). V was cut by 5 bases and J by 6 bases, with 17 bases left in between. CDR1 SGHRS and CDR2 YFSETQ come from the germline V gene. The length of the CDR3 is 14 residues. CDR3 DNA sequence: TGCGCCAGCAGTTTGACATGGGGCGACGCTGAAGCTTTCTTT. Translated, it gives CASSLTWGDAEAFF.

To note about this clonotype: A much larger clone sits a single nucleotide away, making a read error possible. The rearrangement uses TRBV3-1 and TRBJ2-7; 11 bases match TRBD2. The J segment lost 0 bases and the V segment lost 8 bases, leaving 15 bases of the junction unmatched. This CDR3 is built from 18 residues. Germline values: CDR1 LGHDT, CDR2 YNNKEL (reference sequence). The CDR3 DNA reads TGTGCCAGCTGCTCCCCACCTCGACTAGCGGGATTCTCCTACGAGCAGTACTTC. This translates into CASCSPPRLAGFSYEQYF.

Turning to this clonotype: This may arise from a read error, as a much more abundant clone is one base away. The genes are TRBV12-3 or TRBV12-4 and TRBJ2-1, with unresolved D. This CDR3 spans 13 amino acids. CDR3 bases: TGTGCCAGCAGTCCCGCACCATACAATGATCAGTTCTTC. It specifies CASSPAPYNDQFF.

There are many counts of this clonotype. The V gene is TRBV20-1, the J gene TRBJ2-3; the D gene is possibly TRBD2 (5 bases). This CDR3 is built from 14 residues. Germline values: CDR1 DFQATT, CDR2 SNEGSKA (reference sequence). The ends were cut back, 2 bases at V and 1 base at J, with 10 bases in the middle. The CDR3 DNA reads as TGCAGTGCTAGAAAGGAGCGGCGCACAGATACGCAGTATTTT. Translation gives CSARKERRTDTQYF.

This clonotype has a count of ten or more. V usage is TRBV5-1 and J usage is TRBJ2-3; D unclear. CDR3 length equals 13 residues. V lost 0 bases to trimming and J lost 0 bases, with 2 bases between them. In germline, CDR1 is SGHRS, CDR2 YFSETQ. CDR3: CASSLESTDTQYF. The CDR3 DNA sequence: TGCGCCAGCAGCTTGGAAAGCACAGATACGCAGTATTTT.

This clonotype has just one count. A read error may be the cause here, since a much bigger clone is one base away. The rearrangement joins TRBV28 to TRBJ2-1, with D possibly TRBD1 on 6 matching bases. The germline V gene has CDR1 MDHEN and CDR2 SYDVKM. This CDR3 has 16 amino acids. As DNA, the CDR3 is TGTGCCAGCAGTTTAACCTTGGGGACAACTTACAATGAGCTGTTCTTC. This translates into CASSLTLGTTYNELFF.

This clonotype appeared many times. The V call is TRBV20-1, the J call TRBJ2-7; a weak D match, TRBD2 (6 bases). With 0 bases removed from V and 5 bases from J, the gap between germline ends came to 17 bases. The germline V gene encodes CDR1 DFQATT and CDR2 SNEGSKA (reference sequence). The CDR3 spans 15 residues. The CDR3 sequence is CSARDLWGRFNEQYF. CDR3 bases: TGCAGTGCTAGAGATCTATGGGGGAGGTTCAACGAGCAGTACTTC.

There are many counts of this clonotype. The CDR3 DNA reads as TGTGCCAGCAGCTCTACTAGCGGGAGGTTCTACGAGCAGTACTTC. Translating gives CASSSTSGRFYEQYF. The chain is built from TRBV7-2 and TRBJ2-7; 12 bases line up with TRBD2. The length of the CDR3 is 15 residues. In germline, CDR1 is SGHTA, CDR2 FQGNSA. J gave up 3 bases and V 4 bases, and 4 bases lay outside the gene matches.

This clonotype was counted many times. The chain uses TRBV12-3 or TRBV12-4 and TRBJ2-1; 7 bases agree with TRBD1. The ends lost 6 bases at V and 7 bases at J; junction bases unmatched: 9. The CDR3 length is 14 residues. The CDR3 nucleotides read TGTGCCAGCAGCCCCGGGACAGCTAATAATGAGCAGTTCTTC. This sequence encodes CASSPGTANNEQFF.

At least ten counts were recorded for this clonotype. The chain joins TRBV6-5 to TRBJ1-2, with 7 bases aligning to TRBD1. In germline, CDR1 is MNHEY, CDR2 SVGAGI. CDR3 size: 15 residues. V dropped 1 base and J dropped 4; count of bases not matched to a gene: 6. CDR3 in amino acids: CASSYYKGASYGYTF. In DNA form, the CDR3 reads TGTGCCAGCAGTTACTATAAGGGGGCCAGCTATGGCTACACCTTC.

This clonotype was counted ten times or more. The chain employs TRBV28 and TRBJ2-7; 8 nucleotides agree with TRBD2. The J segment lost 4 bases and the V segment lost 5 bases, leaving 10 bases of the junction unmatched. This CDR3 has 15 amino acids. Germline V gene sequence: CDR1 MDHEN, CDR2 SYDVKM. The CDR3 sequence: CASSPMTSESYEQYF. DNA of the CDR3: TGTGCCAGCAGTCCAATGACTAGCGAGTCTTACGAGCAGTACTTC.

This clonotype was counted ten times or more. The chain couples TRBV12-3 or TRBV12-4 to TRBJ2-7, with TRBD1 identical over 9 bases. CDR3 length: 15 residues. V shed 4 bases, J shed 5 bases, and the junction held 9 bases outside the gene matches. CDR3 in amino acids: CASSYPGTGYHEQYF. In nucleotides, the CDR3 is TGTGCCAGCAGTTATCCCGGGACAGGGTACCACGAGCAGTACTTC.

This clonotype was picked up many times. The chain joins TRBV20-1 to TRBJ1-1; D unresolved. The CDR3 has 15 amino acids. CDR1 and CDR2 from the germline V gene are DFQATT and SNEGSKA (reference sequence). Trimming shortened V by 5 bases and J by 6 bases, and 22 bases separated the two germline ends. CDR3 nucleotide sequence: TGCAGTGCTGCACCCTTCGACGAGTTGAGTGCTGAAGCTTTCTTT. Protein sequence: CSAAPFDELSAEAFF.

This clonotype was picked up many times. J is TRBJ2-1 and V is TRBV29-1; 10 nucleotides align to TRBD2. CDR1 is SQVTM, CDR2 ANQGSEA, per germline. Trimming at V came to 0 bases and at J to 8 bases, leaving 16 bases not matched to a gene. The CDR3 is made up of 18 amino acids. CDR3 residues: CSVEDLQKAGGPMDEQFF. Written as DNA, the CDR3 is TGCAGCGTTGAAGATCTTCAGAAAGCGGGAGGGCCGATGGATGAGCAGTTCTTC.